Listed here are 19 T cell receptor beta chains from one sample, sequenced in a study of blood T cells in healthy people across ages. A second PCR of roughly 6 to 12 cycles used a sample-barcoded 5' primer and a J-beta primer mix. One entry per CDR3 protein, called by TCRdb with MiXCR from the 5' RACE reads. The profile shows about 1.4 million distinct CDR3 sequences, approximately 59% of them singletons. The material sequenced was blood. Receptors originate from a man aged 18 to 35 in good health.

The J gene is TRBJ2-3, the V gene TRBV29-1; D is unresolved. The CDR3 runs to 11 residues. Trimming cost V 7 bases and J 4 bases, with 9 bases left between them. Germline V gives CDR1 SQVTM, CDR2 ANQGSEA. In DNA, the CDR3 is TGCAGCGCTCGAAGTCCAGATACGCAGTATTTT. It codes for CSARSPDTQYF.

The CDR3 reads CASSFRWVGTDTQYF. CDR3 nucleotide sequence: TGTGCCAGCAGCTTCCGTTGGGTGGGGACAGATACGCAGTATTTT. The chain joins TRBV9 to TRBJ2-3; D not resolved. The CDR3 length is 15 residues. Germline V gene data show CDR1 as SGDLS and CDR2 as YYNGEE. The V end was cut by 4 bases, the J end by 3 bases, with 15 bases between.

Only a few counts were recorded for this clonotype. The CDR3 DNA reads as TGCAGCGTTAGCGGACGGGACAGGCTCTACGAGCAGTACTTC. Translated, it gives CSVSGRDRLYEQYF. V gene TRBV29-1 combines with J gene TRBJ2-7; 8 nucleotides line up with TRBD1. CDR1 SQVTM and CDR2 ANQGSEA come from the germline V gene. This CDR3 comprises 14 residues. V was pared by 5 bases and J by 3 bases, with 9 bases of the junction left unmatched.

V is TRBV10-3 and J is TRBJ1-5; 7 bases are a match to TRBD1. Losses at the gene ends were 5 bases for V and 4 bases for J; bases not matched to a gene: 5. The germline V gene encodes CDR1 ENHRY and CDR2 SYGVKD. The CDR3 runs to 14 residues. This CDR3 is CAISPGQPNQPQHF. The CDR3 nucleotides read TGTGCCATCAGTCCGGGACAGCCAAATCAGCCCCAGCATTTT.

The chain is built from TRBV12-3 or TRBV12-4 and TRBJ1-1; possible D gene TRBD1, 5 bases. This CDR3 spans 14 amino acids. Trimming cost V 5 bases and J 8 bases, with 18 bases left between them. The CDR3 loop reads CASSAGGGRREAFF. In DNA form, the CDR3 reads TGTGCCAGCAGTGCGGGGGGGGGAAGACGGGAAGCTTTCTTT.

This clonotype was recorded once. The chain combines TRBV5-6 with TRBJ2-1, with 9 bases lining up with TRBD1. The J call is uncertain, as TRBJ2-7 better fits the DNA end. CDR3 length equals 15 residues. CDR1 is SGHDT, CDR2 YYEEEE, per germline. The CDR3 here is CASSLVGTGYNEQYF. The CDR3 region has the DNA TGTGCCAGCAGCTTGGTTGGGACAGGGTACAACGAGCAGTACTTC.

The J gene is TRBJ2-1, the V gene TRBV12-3 or TRBV12-4; tentatively, D is TRBD1 (6 bases). This CDR3 contains 14 residues. V was pared by 5 bases and J by 7 bases, with 15 bases between. CDR3 in amino acids: CASSRDTRSNEQFF. The CDR3 DNA is TGTGCCAGCAGTCGGGACACGAGATCAAATGAGCAGTTCTTC.

The chain employs TRBV29-1 and TRBJ1-2; 8 positions agree with TRBD1. V lost 1 base to trimming and J lost 1 base; unmatched junction nucleotides: 8. The CDR3 loop spans 16 amino acids. From germline, CDR1 is SQVTM and CDR2 ANQGSEA. CDR3 in DNA: TGCAGCGTTGAAGCTACCGGGACAGGAGTTAACTATGGCTACACCTTC. This translates into CSVEATGTGVNYGYTF.

As to this clonotype: Because the CDR3's place on the DNA is in doubt, the DNA is left out and the CDR3 is given as listed by TCRdb. V gene TRBV11-2 combines with J gene TRBJ1-5; TRBD1, the table's D call, was not compared with the DNA. Germline V gene sequence: CDR1 SGHAT, CDR2 FQNNGV. The CDR3 is made up of 23 amino acids, end residues included. CDR3 amino acids: CASSLEVQFPLYEQYFGPGPQHF.

The chain couples TRBV5-1 to TRBJ2-7, with 10 bases fitting TRBD2. The CDR3 runs to 16 residues. V lost 0 bases, J lost 2 bases, and 5 bases stayed unmatched. Germline V CDR1 and CDR2: SGHRS, YFSETQ. The CDR3 sequence is CASSLGTSGTPYEQYF. The CDR3 DNA sequence: TGCGCCAGCAGCTTGGGCACTAGCGGGACCCCCTACGAGCAGTACTTC. The variable domain in full, with the rest retrieved from reference TRBV5-1 and TRBJ2-7, is KAGVTQTPRYLIKTRGQQVTLSCSPISGHRSVSWYQQTPGQGLQFLFEYFSETQRNKGNFPGRFSGRQFSNSRSEMNVSTLELGDSALYLCASSLGTSGTPYEQYFGPGTRLTVT.

The CDR3, as DNA: TGTGCCATCAGTGATCCCGGGACAGGGGTCGACGAGCAGTACTTC. Translated: CAISDPGTGVDEQYF. This chain connects TRBV10-3 to TRBJ2-7; 10 bases are a match to TRBD1. After removal of 3 bases from V and 5 bases from J, the junction contained 7 bases not matched to a gene. This CDR3 spans 15 amino acids. Germline CDR1 is ENHRY and CDR2 is SYGVKD.

A few counts support this clonotype. The rearrangement uses TRBV12-3 or TRBV12-4 and TRBJ2-7; D call uncertain. Trimming shortened V by 3 bases and J by 0 bases, and 6 bases separated the two germline ends. The CDR3 contains 13 residues. Here the CDR3 DNA reads TGTGCCAGCAGTTTCGCACTCTCCTACGAGCAGTACTTC. Its protein product is CASSFALSYEQYF.

This chain links TRBV9 with TRBJ2-1, with 8 bases that match TRBD1. Trimming at V came to 4 bases and at J to 7 bases, leaving 10 bases not matched to a gene. This CDR3 contains 15 residues. Germline-derived CDR1 and CDR2 are SGDLS and YYNGEE. The CDR3 DNA follows: TGTGCCAGCAGCCCCTGGACAGGGTCGTGGAATGAGCAGTTCTTC. Amino acid sequence: CASSPWTGSWNEQFF.

This clonotype was counted between two and nine times. The rearrangement links TRBV29-1 to TRBJ1-5; 8 positions match TRBD1. Unmatched junction bases numbered 13, after V lost 7 bases and J lost 2 bases. CDR1 is SQVTM and CDR2 is ANQGSEA in the germline V gene. The length of the CDR3 is 16 residues. The CDR3 is CSGPKTGVGGNQPQHF. For the CDR3, the DNA is TGCAGCGGTCCTAAGACAGGGGTCGGCGGCAATCAGCCCCAGCATTTT.

The chain recombines TRBV7-9 with TRBJ1-2; D ambiguous. Germline V lookup: CDR1 SEHNR, CDR2 FQNEAQ (reference sequence). Trimming stripped 5 bases from V and 1 base from J, with 11 bases between. CDR3 length: 14 amino acids. This CDR3 is CASSQQEFNYGYTF. CDR3 coding DNA: TGTGCCAGCAGCCAGCAAGAGTTTAACTATGGCTACACCTTC.

This chain connects TRBV7-2 to TRBJ1-2; D uncertain. V shed 0 bases and J shed 7 bases, with 12 bases lying between them. This CDR3 region has 14 residues. Germline loops: CDR1 SGHTA, CDR2 FQGNSA. The CDR3: CASSLAADWTGYTF. The CDR3 bases are TGTGCCAGCAGCTTAGCAGCTGACTGGACTGGCTACACCTTC.

J is TRBJ2-1 and V is TRBV7-2, with 7 bases matching TRBD2. Germline loops: CDR1 SGHTA, CDR2 FQGNSA. The CDR3 extends over 14 amino acids. V shed 8 bases and J 7 bases; nucleotides not matched to a gene: 11. The CDR3 coding sequence is TGTGCCAGCGCGGGGCTAGCGGCACTTAATGAGCAGTTCTTC. It encodes CASAGLAALNEQFF.

The CDR3 reads CASSWDRTAKNIQYF. DNA of the CDR3: TGTGCCAGCAGTTGGGACAGAACCGCCAAAAACATTCAGTACTTC. The rearrangement joins TRBV2 to TRBJ2-4; 7 bases match TRBD1. V lost 5 bases, J lost 1 base, and 5 bases stayed unmatched. Germline V CDR1 and CDR2: SNHLY, FYNNEI. This CDR3 contains 15 residues.

The chain joins TRBV12-5 to TRBJ1-4; the D is unclear. The CDR3 contains 12 residues. Trimming shortened V by 5 bases and J by 5 bases, and 6 bases separated the two germline ends. Germline CDR1 LGHNT, CDR2 FRNRAP. The CDR3 DNA reads as TGTGCTAGTGGTCCTCCCAATGAAAAACTGTTTTTT. Amino acid sequence: CASGPPNEKLFF.